These T cell receptor beta chains were read from a single sample in a study of blood T cell repertoires in COVID-19. Here immunoSEQ multiplex PCR was the method, and the copy in TCRdb shows in-frame clones only, minus some. The repertoire holds about 74,000 clones, with 70% to 90% as singletons. The specimen was peripheral blood. These receptors were collected from a man aged 70 or older with acute or convalescent COVID-19. Both conserved end residues are part of each CDR3. The D gene is left open where the match is weak. Not all rows give a size; the values are once, few, many and, for expanded clones, a class.

cdr3_aa: CATGTGANSPLHF; cdr3_nt: TGTGCCACCGGGACAGGGGCAAATTCACCCCTCCACTTT; j_call: TRBJ1-6; v_call: TRBV7-3; clone_size: .; d_call: TRBD1
cdr3_aa: CASSYLSRGDTEAFF; cdr3_nt: TGTGCCAGCAGTTACCTAAGCCGAGGAGACACTGAAGCTTTCTTT; j_call: TRBJ1-1; v_call: TRBV6-5; clone_size: .; d_call: .
cdr3_aa: CATSRLIGPGRTSSYEQYF; cdr3_nt: TGTGCCACCAGCAGACTTATTGGCCCCGGGAGAACAAGCTCCTACGAGCAGTACTTC; j_call: TRBJ2-7; v_call: TRBV15; clone_size: .; d_call: .
cdr3_aa: CASSGGAVSTDTQYF; cdr3_nt: TGCGCCAGCAGCGGGGGGGCGGTTAGCACAGATACGCAGTATTTT; j_call: TRBJ2-3; v_call: TRBV5-1; clone_size: .; d_call: .
cdr3_aa: CSARYINEQFF; cdr3_nt: TGCAGTGCACGGTATATCAATGAGCAGTTCTTC; j_call: TRBJ2-1; v_call: TRBV20-1; clone_size: .; d_call: .
cdr3_aa: CASTRDRVIGELFF; cdr3_nt: TGTGCCAGCACCAGGGACAGGGTGATCGGGGAGCTGTTTTTT; j_call: TRBJ2-2; v_call: TRBV6-5; clone_size: .; d_call: TRBD1
cdr3_aa: CASSLTSGTKNIQYF; cdr3_nt: TGTGCCAGCAGCCTCACTAGCGGGACCAAAAACATTCAGTACTTC; j_call: TRBJ2-4; v_call: TRBV3-1/TRBV3-2; clone_size: .; d_call: TRBD2
cdr3_aa: CASGLGVLNTEAFF; cdr3_nt: TGTGCTAGTGGTTTGGGAGTCTTGAACACTGAAGCTTTCTTT; j_call: TRBJ1-1; v_call: TRBV12-5; clone_size: .; d_call: .
cdr3_aa: CASSSRGGQNEQFF; cdr3_nt: TGTGCCAGCAGCTCGCGGGGGGGCCAAAATGAGCAGTTCTTC; j_call: TRBJ2-1; v_call: TRBV7-3; clone_size: .; d_call: TRBD2
cdr3_aa: CASSSDRGRNYEQYF; cdr3_nt: TGTGCCAGCAGTTCCGACAGGGGGCGTAATTACGAGCAGTACTTC; j_call: TRBJ2-7; v_call: TRBV27; clone_size: .; d_call: TRBD1
cdr3_aa: CAISGQGNTEAFF; cdr3_nt: TGTGCCATCAGTGGGCAGGGGAACACTGAAGCTTTCTTT; j_call: TRBJ1-1; v_call: TRBV10-3; clone_size: .; d_call: .
cdr3_aa: CASSYPTTGYTF; cdr3_nt: TGTGCCAGCAGTTACCCTACTACTGGCTACACCTTC; j_call: TRBJ1-2; v_call: TRBV6-2/TRBV6-3; clone_size: .; d_call: .
cdr3_aa: CASRDQQGGGYTF; cdr3_nt: TGTGCCAGCAGGGATCAGCAGGGTGGCGGCTACACCTTC; j_call: TRBJ1-2; v_call: TRBV7-3; clone_size: .; d_call: .
cdr3_aa: CASSLLASSTGELFF; cdr3_nt: TGTGCCAGCAGCTTATTGGCTAGCAGCACCGGGGAGCTGTTTTTT; j_call: TRBJ2-2; v_call: TRBV7-3; clone_size: .; d_call: .
cdr3_aa: CASSLLFDSSSSPLHF; cdr3_nt: TGTGCCAGCAGCTTATTATTCGACAGTTCGAGCTCACCCCTCCACTTT; j_call: TRBJ1-6; v_call: TRBV7-2; clone_size: .; d_call: .
cdr3_aa: CASSLRQLLDEQYF; cdr3_nt: TGTGCCAGCAGCTTACGACAGCTTCTGGACGAGCAGTACTTC; j_call: TRBJ2-7; v_call: TRBV13; clone_size: .; d_call: .
cdr3_aa: CASSYSGTGYGEQYF; cdr3_nt: TGTGCCAGCAGTTACTCCGGGACAGGGTACGGCGAGCAGTACTTC; j_call: TRBJ2-7; v_call: TRBV6-5; clone_size: once; d_call: TRBD1
cdr3_aa: CATGIRPGLSSGANVLTF; cdr3_nt: TGTGCCACTGGAATAAGGCCAGGGCTCAGCTCTGGGGCCAACGTCCTGACTTTC; j_call: TRBJ2-6; v_call: TRBV2; clone_size: .; d_call: .
cdr3_aa: CASSEPADTYEQYF; cdr3_nt: TGTGCCAGCAGTGAACCAGCGGATACCTACGAGCAGTACTTC; j_call: TRBJ2-7; v_call: TRBV6-1; clone_size: .; d_call: .
cdr3_aa: CASIIGQGFSGANVLTF; cdr3_nt: TGCGCCAGCATAATAGGACAGGGATTCTCTGGGGCCAACGTCCTGACTTTC; j_call: TRBJ2-6; v_call: TRBV5-1; clone_size: .; d_call: TRBD1
cdr3_aa: CASRSGGQGSNQPQHF; cdr3_nt: TGTGCCAGCAGATCGGGGGGACAGGGGAGCAATCAGCCCCAGCATTTT; j_call: TRBJ1-5; v_call: TRBV5-7; clone_size: .; d_call: TRBD1
cdr3_aa: CASSSGRVQPQHF; cdr3_nt: TGTGCCAGCTCATCAGGGCGAGTTCAGCCCCAGCATTTT; j_call: TRBJ1-5; v_call: TRBV7-2; clone_size: few; d_call: .
cdr3_aa: CASSGTGYNSPLHF; cdr3_nt: TGTGCCAGCAGTGGAACAGGGTACAATTCACCCCTCCACTTT; j_call: TRBJ1-6; v_call: TRBV28; clone_size: .; d_call: .
cdr3_aa: CASSGTGSLAGELFF; cdr3_nt: TGTGCCAGCAGCGGGACAGGGAGTTTGGCCGGGGAGCTGTTTTTT; j_call: TRBJ2-2; v_call: TRBV9; clone_size: .; d_call: TRBD1
cdr3_aa: CASSSSVWAFF; cdr3_nt: TGTGCCAGCAGCTCTTCAGTGTGGGCTTTCTTT; j_call: TRBJ1-1; v_call: TRBV7-9; clone_size: .; d_call: .
cdr3_aa: CASSLSAGGTEAFF; cdr3_nt: TGCGCCAGCAGCTTGTCAGCCGGGGGAACTGAAGCTTTCTTT; j_call: TRBJ1-1; v_call: TRBV5-1; clone_size: few; d_call: .
cdr3_aa: CASSPTSGRGTGELFF; cdr3_nt: TGTGCCAGCAGCCCGACTAGCGGGAGAGGAACCGGGGAGCTGTTTTTT; j_call: TRBJ2-2; v_call: TRBV7-2; clone_size: .; d_call: TRBD2
cdr3_aa: CASSLYSDRASGNTIYF; cdr3_nt: TGTGCCAGCAGTCTTTATTCGGACAGGGCCTCTGGAAACACCATATATTTT; j_call: TRBJ1-3; v_call: TRBV6-6; clone_size: .; d_call: TRBD1
cdr3_aa: CASSAPLGGVRPGELFF; cdr3_nt: TGTGCCAGCAGCGCCCCGTTGGGAGGGGTCAGGCCCGGGGAGCTGTTTTTT; j_call: TRBJ2-2; v_call: TRBV9; clone_size: .; d_call: TRBD2
cdr3_aa: CASSSGGLTNEKLFF; cdr3_nt: TGTGCCAGCAGTTCCGGGGGGCTGACTAATGAAAAACTGTTTTTT; j_call: TRBJ1-4; v_call: TRBV7-2; clone_size: .; d_call: .
cdr3_aa: CSASFLATRTDTQYF; cdr3_nt: TGCAGTGCTAGTTTTCTAGCGACGCGCACAGATACGCAGTATTTT; j_call: TRBJ2-3; v_call: TRBV20-1; clone_size: .; d_call: .
cdr3_aa: CASSLRSGTSGRRSTDTQYF; cdr3_nt: TGTGCCAGCAGTTTAAGGTCCGGGACTAGCGGGAGGCGAAGCACAGATACGCAGTATTTT; j_call: TRBJ2-3; v_call: TRBV27; clone_size: .; d_call: TRBD2
cdr3_aa: CASSPAAANTEAFF; cdr3_nt: TGTGCCAGCTCACCGGCGGCTGCGAACACTGAAGCTTTCTTT; j_call: TRBJ1-1; v_call: TRBV18; clone_size: .; d_call: .
cdr3_aa: CASTQGGQNSGNTIYF; cdr3_nt: TGTGCCAGCACTCAGGGTGGACAAAACTCTGGAAACACCATATATTTT; j_call: TRBJ1-3; v_call: TRBV28; clone_size: .; d_call: .
cdr3_aa: CASSYDRLSEQYF; cdr3_nt: TGTGCCAGCAGTTATGACAGGCTTTCCGAGCAGTACTTC; j_call: TRBJ2-7; v_call: TRBV6-2/TRBV6-3; clone_size: .; d_call: .
cdr3_aa: CASSWELWGDTGELFF; cdr3_nt: TGTGCCAGCAGCTGGGAGTTGTGGGGGGACACCGGGGAGCTGTTTTTT; j_call: TRBJ2-2; v_call: TRBV5-6; clone_size: .; d_call: .
cdr3_aa: CAISEGVESNQPQHF; cdr3_nt: TGTGCCATCAGTGAAGGGGTAGAAAGCAATCAGCCCCAGCATTTT; j_call: TRBJ1-5; v_call: TRBV10-3; clone_size: once; d_call: .
cdr3_aa: CASSLEMYYHTGELFF; cdr3_nt: TGTGCCAGCAGCTTAGAGATGTACTACCACACCGGGGAGCTGTTTTTT; j_call: TRBJ2-2; v_call: TRBV7-3; clone_size: .; d_call: .
cdr3_aa: CASSSTTARSPLHF; cdr3_nt: TGTGCCAGCAGCTCAACGACAGCACGTTCACCCCTCCACTTT; j_call: TRBJ1-6; v_call: TRBV7-9; clone_size: .; d_call: .
cdr3_aa: CASSRAGGGTDTQYF; cdr3_nt: TGTGCCAGCTCCCGAGCGGGAGGGGGGACAGATACGCAGTATTTT; j_call: TRBJ2-3; v_call: TRBV28; clone_size: .; d_call: TRBD2
cdr3_aa: CASSGGGQTQYF; cdr3_nt: TGCGCCAGCAGTGGGGGGGGGCAGACCCAGTACTTC; j_call: TRBJ2-5; v_call: TRBV10-2; clone_size: few; d_call: .
cdr3_aa: CASSPADSLRGYTF; cdr3_nt: TGTGCCAGCAGCCCCGCGGACAGTCTCCGTGGCTACACCTTC; j_call: TRBJ1-2; v_call: TRBV3-1/TRBV3-2; clone_size: once; d_call: .
cdr3_aa: CASSYSGGNSNSPLHF; cdr3_nt: TGTGCCAGCAGTTACTCCGGGGGGAACTCTAATTCACCCCTCCACTTT; j_call: TRBJ1-6; v_call: TRBV6-5; clone_size: few; d_call: .
cdr3_aa: CASMAEGYGTEAFF; cdr3_nt: TGTGCCAGCATGGCGGAGGGATACGGCACTGAAGCTTTCTTT; j_call: TRBJ1-1; v_call: TRBV6-5; clone_size: .; d_call: .
cdr3_aa: CASSYRGGSRNEQYF; cdr3_nt: TGTGCCAGCAGTTATAGGGGGGGGTCTAGGAACGAGCAGTACTTC; j_call: TRBJ2-7; v_call: TRBV7-2; clone_size: .; d_call: .
cdr3_aa: CASSIPGGRNQPQHF; cdr3_nt: TGTGCCAGTAGTATCCCCGGGGGTCGCAATCAGCCCCAGCATTTT; j_call: TRBJ1-5; v_call: TRBV19; clone_size: .; d_call: .
cdr3_aa: CASSLTGALNYGYTF; cdr3_nt: TGTGCCAGCAGCTTAACAGGGGCTTTAAACTATGGCTACACCTTC; j_call: TRBJ1-2; v_call: TRBV5-5; clone_size: .; d_call: TRBD1
cdr3_aa: CSASLAGGHETQYF; cdr3_nt: TGCAGTGCTAGTCTAGCGGGGGGGCATGAGACCCAGTACTTC; j_call: TRBJ2-5; v_call: TRBV20-1; clone_size: .; d_call: TRBD2
cdr3_aa: CASSQEGAGGTNTQYF; cdr3_nt: TGCGCCAGCAGCCAAGAGGGAGCGGGGGGGACGAATACGCAGTATTTT; j_call: TRBJ2-3; v_call: TRBV4-1; clone_size: once; d_call: TRBD2
cdr3_aa: CASSARIGGTDTQYF; cdr3_nt: TGTGCCAGCAGCGCCCGGATAGGAGGGACAGATACGCAGTATTTT; j_call: TRBJ2-3; v_call: TRBV9; clone_size: .; d_call: .
cdr3_aa: CASSSQGARATDTQYF; cdr3_nt: TGTGCCAGCAGTTCACAGGGGGCTAGGGCCACAGATACGCAGTATTTT; j_call: TRBJ2-3; v_call: TRBV2; clone_size: .; d_call: TRBD1
cdr3_aa: CASSQGLMNTEAFF; cdr3_nt: TGTGCCAGCAGCCAGGGTTTAATGAACACTGAAGCTTTCTTT; j_call: TRBJ1-1; v_call: TRBV7-2; clone_size: .; d_call: .
cdr3_aa: CASSWTGTGGIGELFF; cdr3_nt: TGTGCCAGCAGCTGGACCGGGACAGGGGGCATCGGGGAGCTGTTTTTT; j_call: TRBJ2-2; v_call: TRBV5-8; clone_size: .; d_call: TRBD1
cdr3_aa: CASSLDVGGVLSGRGYF; cdr3_nt: TGTGCCAGCAGCTTAGACGTCGGGGGGGTACTTAGCGGGAGAGGGTACTTC; j_call: TRBJ2-7; v_call: TRBV11-2; clone_size: .; d_call: TRBD2
cdr3_aa: CASSQQGRRNTIYF; cdr3_nt: TGCGCCAGCAGCCAGCAGGGTCGGAGAAACACCATATATTTT; j_call: TRBJ1-3; v_call: TRBV4-1; clone_size: .; d_call: .
cdr3_aa: CASSAIGDFNSPLHF; cdr3_nt: TGTGCCAGCAGCGCCATAGGGGATTTTAATTCACCCCTCCACTTT; j_call: TRBJ1-6; v_call: TRBV11-2; clone_size: .; d_call: .
cdr3_aa: CASSEGLPTRGYTF; cdr3_nt: TGTGCCAGCAGTGAGGGACTCCCCACGAGAGGCTACACCTTC; j_call: TRBJ1-2; v_call: TRBV6-1; clone_size: .; d_call: .